The 9 T cell receptor beta chains listed next were all sequenced from one sample in a study of T-cell memory formation after mild COVID-19. Each CDR3 protein gets one entry after TCRdb re-called the 5' RACE reads with MiXCR. The sample yields about 110,000 distinct CDR3 sequences, roughly a sixth seen once. Sequencing input: PBMCs or a T cell subset sorted from them (not recorded which). Receptors were obtained from a man between 18 and 35 years old who had mild COVID-19 (a few samples of this study predate the infection). Cell type and time point are not known.

This clonotype was seen a handful of times. The chain joins TRBV18 to TRBJ1-5; D possibly corresponds to TRBD1 (5 bases). Germline V gives CDR1 KGHSH, CDR2 LQKENI. CDR3 size: 13 residues. V lost 5 bases to trimming and J lost 3 bases, with 8 bases between them. The CDR3 loop reads CASSGAFNQPQHF. CDR3 DNA sequence: TGTGCCAGCTCAGGGGCCTTCAATCAGCCCCAGCATTTT.

The V call is TRBV6-6, the J call TRBJ2-7; no clear D. The ends were cut back, 11 bases at V and 2 bases at J, with 7 bases in the middle. CDR1 and CDR2 from the germline V gene are MNHNY and SVGAGI (reference sequence). CDR3 length: 10 residues. As DNA, the CDR3 is TGTGCCTCCACCCCCTACGAGCAGTACTTC. It is translated as CASTPYEQYF.

The chain is built from TRBV4-2 and TRBJ2-4, with 7 nucleotides matching TRBD1. This CDR3 has 16 residues. Trimming took 0 bases from V and 7 from J; bases not matched to a gene: 9. The germline V gene encodes CDR1 LGHNA and CDR2 YNFKEQ. Written as DNA, the CDR3 is TGTGCCAGCAGCCAAGATAGGGGACAGAGAGGGAACATTCAGTACTTC. This sequence encodes CASSQDRGQRGNIQYF.

There are a few counts of this clonotype. The chain has TRBV7-9 and TRBJ2-1; 12 nucleotides agree with TRBD1. V was pared by 7 bases and J by 7 bases, with 5 bases of the junction left unmatched. Germline CDR1 and CDR2: SEHNR and FQNEAQ (reference sequence). CDR3 size: 14 residues. CDR3 DNA sequence: TGTGCCAGCACCCGGGACAGGGGGCAGAATGAGCAGTTCTTC. This codes for CASTRDRGQNEQFF.

This clonotype was found a few times. V is TRBV5-4 and J is TRBJ2-1, with 8 nucleotides matching TRBD2. CDR3 size: 16 residues. Germline V gene lookup returns CDR1 SGHNT and CDR2 YYREEE (reference sequence). Germline trimming cut 4 bases from V and 8 bases from J; bases unmatched to any gene: 14. CDR3 coding DNA: TGTGCCAGCAGCACACCCCGCGGGGGGACGATGGATGAGCAGTTCTTC. The encoded protein is CASSTPRGGTMDEQFF.

The CDR3 DNA reads as TGTGCCAGCAGCCCCCAGGCGGGATCCTACAATGAGCAGTTCTTC. Its protein is CASSPQAGSYNEQFF. The gene calls are TRBV7-2 and TRBJ2-1; TRBD2 might be the D (6 bases). V gave up 5 bases and J gave up 1 base, with 12 bases separating them. The CDR3 runs to 15 residues. CDR1 and CDR2 (germline): SGHTA, FQGNSA. The variable domain in full, completed from reference TRBV7-2 and TRBJ2-1, reads GAGVSQSPSNKVTEKGKDVELRCDPISGHTALYWYRQSLGQGLEFLIYFQGNSAPDKSGLPSDRFSAERTGGSVSTLTIQRTQQEDSAVYLCASSPQAGSYNEQFFGPGTRLTVL.

This clonotype was seen a handful of times. The chain links TRBV20-1 to TRBJ2-3, with D unresolved. The CDR3 has 15 amino acids. The V gene lost 3 bases and the J gene lost 0 bases, with 13 bases spanning the gap. Germline V gene lookup returns CDR1 DFQATT and CDR2 SNEGSKA (reference sequence). Here the CDR3 DNA reads TGCAGTGCTAGCCGCAGGTTATCTAGCACAGATACGCAGTATTTT. Protein sequence: CSASRRLSSTDTQYF.

This clonotype turned up a few times. This chain connects TRBV20-1 to TRBJ1-5; D gene ambiguous. The V gene's germline CDR1 is DFQATT and CDR2 SNEGSKA (reference sequence). V lost 1 base, J lost 4 bases, and 5 bases lay in between. The CDR3 contains 12 residues. CDR3 nucleotides: TGCAGTGCTAGAGCGGGGAATCAGCCCCAGCATTTT. As protein: CSARAGNQPQHF.

The chain combines TRBV28 with TRBJ2-7; TRBD2 matches at 13 bases. V dropped 6 bases and J dropped 7; count of bases not matched to a gene: 6. Germline V gives CDR1 MDHEN, CDR2 SYDVKM. The CDR3 extends over 14 amino acids. CDR3 loop: CASRATSGGNEQYV. In DNA, the CDR3 is TGTGCCAGCAGAGCGACTAGCGGGGGGAATGAGCAGTACGTC.